One sample yielded the 19 T cell receptor beta chains listed below, sequenced in a study of blood T cell repertoires in COVID-19. Libraries were prepared by immunoSEQ multiplex PCR; TCRdb keeps only in-frame clonotypes and omits some of them. The sample lists about 300,000 clones; 70% to 90% were seen once. Material: peripheral blood. The receptor source for this set is a woman in her forties or fifties with COVID-19, enrolled during active disease.

The chain carries TRBV24-1 and TRBJ1-1, with D tentatively TRBD1 (5 bases). The CDR3 totals 12 residues. V lost 2 bases, J lost 11 bases, and 11 bases lay in between. Germline V gene lookup returns CDR1 KGHDR and CDR2 SFDVKD. The CDR3: CATSDWRGNAFF. CDR3 DNA sequence: TGTGCCACCAGTGATTGGAGGGGTAATGCTTTCTTT.

The chain combines TRBV5-1 with TRBJ2-1, with 8 bases aligning to TRBD2. Unmatched junction bases numbered 3, after V lost 3 bases and J lost 1 base. Germline CDR1 and CDR2: SGHRS and YFSETQ. There are 15 residues in the CDR3. The CDR3 DNA is TGCGCCAGCAGCTCCCGGGGGGGATCCTACAATGAGCAGTTCTTC. Amino acid sequence: CASSSRGGSYNEQFF.

The rearrangement joins TRBV13 to TRBJ2-1, with 9 bases identical to TRBD2. The CDR3 is made up of 14 amino acids. The V and J ends lost 7 bases and 10 bases, in that order; junction bases with no gene match: 11. The germline V gene has CDR1 PRHDT and CDR2 FYEKMQ (reference sequence). CDR3 amino acids: CASTPGLALEEQFF. The CDR3, as DNA: TGTGCCAGCACCCCGGGACTAGCTCTAGAGGAGCAGTTCTTC.

As to this clone: The junction differs from germline at one of its ends, possibly a read error. This chain joins TRBV27 and TRBJ2-7, with a tentative D call TRBD1 (6 bases). CDR1 MNHEY and CDR2 SMNVEV come from the germline V gene (reference sequence). The CDR3 covers 16 residues. Here the CDR3 DNA reads TGTGCCAGCAGCCGATCAGCTAGACAGGCCTCCCACGAGCAGTACTTC. Its protein is CASSRSARQASHEQYF.

In this sample, this clone turned up once. The rearrangement uses TRBV11-3 and TRBJ2-5; no reliable D call. V was clipped by 4 bases and J by 5 bases, with 11 bases between them. The CDR3 loop spans 13 amino acids. Germline V CDR1 and CDR2: SGHNT, YENEEA. In DNA, the CDR3 is TGTGCCAGCAGCTCCCCACCCAGGGAGACCCAGTACTTC. This translates into CASSSPPRETQYF. The full variable domain, in which reference TRBV11-3 and TRBJ2-5 provide the parts outside the CDR3, is EAGVVQSPRYKIIEKKQPVAFWCNPISGHNTLYWYLQNLGQGPELLIRYENEEAVDDSQLPKDRFSAERLKGVDSTLKIQPAELGDSAVYLCASSSPPRETQYFGPGTRLLVL.

The V gene is TRBV19, the J gene TRBJ2-2; D possibly corresponds to TRBD2 (6 bases). Germline V gene sequence: CDR1 LNHDA, CDR2 SQIVND (reference sequence). This CDR3 has 13 residues. V lost 9 bases and J lost 3, with 11 bases in between. CDR3 in amino acids: CASLAGHTGELFF. For the CDR3, the DNA is TGTGCCAGCCTTGCGGGGCACACCGGGGAGCTGTTTTTT.

The CDR3 DNA sequence: TGTGCCAGCAGCTTAGCGGGGGCAGGGGGCGAAAAACTGTTTTTT. This gives the protein CASSLAGAGGEKLFF. The rearrangement links TRBV7-9 to TRBJ1-4; TRBD1 matches at 8 bases. Per germline, CDR1 SEHNR and CDR2 FQNEAQ (reference sequence). Trimming removed 0 bases from V and 8 bases from J; junction bases left unmatched: 5. CDR3 length equals 15 residues.

The V call is TRBV24-1, the J call TRBJ2-7; maybe TRBD1 (7 bases). The CDR3 sequence is 17 residues long. Trimming removed 0 bases from V and 2 bases from J, with 16 bases in between. Germline CDR1 is KGHDR and CDR2 is SFDVKD. DNA of the CDR3: TGTGCCACCAGTGATTTGCCCAAGCCAGGGGGGACCTACGAGCAGTACTTC. It is translated as CATSDLPKPGGTYEQYF.

This chain links TRBV9 with TRBJ1-1, with 8 positions matching TRBD1. After removal of 0 bases from V and 5 bases from J, the junction contained 3 bases not matched to a gene. The CDR3 spans 14 residues. Germline loops: CDR1 SGDLS, CDR2 YYNGEE. CDR3 DNA: TGTGCCAGCAGCGTAGGGACAGGGAGAACTGAAGCTTTCTTT. Its protein product is CASSVGTGRTEAFF.

V is TRBV21-1 and J is TRBJ1-2. TRBV21-1 is shown as a pseudogene. This CDR3 has 15 amino acids. The CDR3: CASSSTRCVSYGYTF. CDR3 in DNA: TGTGCCAGCAGCTCCACCCGGTGTGTCTCATATGGCTACACCTTC.

The chain is built from TRBV5-1 and TRBJ2-3; 9 nucleotides match TRBD2. Losses at the gene ends were 0 bases for V and 7 bases for J; bases not matched to a gene: 6. This CDR3 contains 15 residues. Per the germline V gene, CDR1 is SGHRS and CDR2 is YFSETQ. Here the CDR3 DNA reads TGCGCCAGCAGCTTGGAACTAGCGGGTTCACATACGCAGTATTTT. Translated: CASSLELAGSHTQYF.

The chain recombines TRBV29-1 with TRBJ2-7; 7 nucleotides line up with TRBD1. The CDR3 loop spans 11 amino acids. The germline CDR1 and CDR2 sequences are SQVTM and ANQGSEA. The trim removed 5 bases at V and 6 bases at J, leaving 4 bases unmatched. As DNA, the CDR3 is TGCAGCGTTCTACGACAGGGCGAGCAGTACTTC. Translated: CSVLRQGEQYF.

The rearrangement links TRBV19 to TRBJ2-1; a weak D match, TRBD2 (6 bases). From germline, CDR1 is LNHDA and CDR2 SQIVND (reference sequence). The CDR3 consists of 16 residues. The V gene lost 1 base and the J gene lost 2 bases, with 12 bases spanning the gap. CDR3 nucleotides: TGTGCCAGTAGTATAGTAGCTAGCGACCCCTACAATGAGCAGTTCTTC. It translates to CASSIVASDPYNEQFF.

The V gene is TRBV19, the J gene TRBJ2-5; 10 nucleotides line up with TRBD2. CDR3 length: 15 amino acids. Trimming cost V 5 bases and J 0 bases; bases outside gene matches: 3. The germline CDR1 and CDR2 sequences are LNHDA and SQIVND (reference sequence). The CDR3 nucleotides are TGTGCCAGTAGTTTGGGACTAGCGAACCAAGAGACCCAGTACTTC. Translating gives CASSLGLANQETQYF.

The J gene is TRBJ2-1, the V gene TRBV11-3; D ambiguous. There are 12 residues in the CDR3. Trimming took off 0 bases at V and 9 bases at J, with 6 bases between the two ends. Germline assignment: CDR1 SGHNT and CDR2 YENEEA. CDR3 bases: TGTGCCAGCAGCTTAGACTCTCCTGAGCAGTTCTTC. Translating it yields CASSLDSPEQFF.

V usage is TRBV7-2 and J usage is TRBJ2-5; 7 bases are shared with TRBD1. CDR1 is SGHTA, CDR2 FQGNSA, per germline. V was clipped by 3 bases and J by 10 bases; unmatched bases: 2. The CDR3 has 11 residues. In nucleotides, the CDR3 is TGTGCCAGCAGCTTCACAGGGGTCCAGTACTTC. Translated: CASSFTGVQYF.

The chain is built from TRBV19 and TRBJ2-7; TRBD2 is a possible D gene (6 bases). The CDR3 covers 13 residues. V shed 1 base and J shed 3 bases, with 7 bases lying between them. Germline assignment: CDR1 LNHDA and CDR2 SQIVND (reference sequence). The CDR3 reads CASSIAGDYEQYF. In nucleotides, the CDR3 is TGTGCCAGTAGTATAGCGGGAGACTACGAGCAGTACTTC. The full variable domain, in which reference TRBV19 and TRBJ2-7 provide the parts outside the CDR3, is DGGITQSPKYLFRKEGQNVTLSCEQNLNHDAMYWYRQDPGQGLRLIYYSQIVNDFQKGDIAEGYSVSREKKESFPLTVTSAQKNPTAFYLCASSIAGDYEQYFGPGTRLTVT.

The rearrangement links TRBV30 to TRBJ2-3; a weak D match, TRBD2 (5 bases). The length of the CDR3 is 15 residues. Germline V lookup: CDR1 GTSNPN, CDR2 SVGIG (reference sequence). Trimming took 0 bases from V and 6 from J, leaving 16 bases between them. This chain's CDR3 is CAWSVPGSRGDTQYF. The CDR3 region has the DNA TGTGCCTGGAGTGTACCCGGGTCCAGAGGGGATACGCAGTATTTT.

In DNA form, the CDR3 reads TGTGCCAGCAGTCGCAGGACTCTAGCGGGAGGGTACACAGATACGCAGTATTTT. This codes for CASSRRTLAGGYTDTQYF. The V and J genes are TRBV6-6 and TRBJ2-3, with TRBD2 identical over 12 bases. The V gene's germline CDR1 is MNHNY and CDR2 SVGAGI (reference sequence). The CDR3 is 18 residues long. V gave up 5 bases and J gave up 2 bases; unmatched junction bases: 11.